Listed below are T cell receptor beta chains from one sample, sequenced in a study of Graves' ophthalmopathy and Graves' hyperthyroidism. TCRdb passed the multiplex PCR reads through MiXCR, listing each CDR3 protein once. Among about 480,000 distinct CDR3 sequences listed, around 15% were seen once. Sequencing was performed on blood. All receptors come from a woman aged 25 to 45 with Graves' ophthalmopathy. Both conserved end residues are part of each CDR3. Each record gives: clone size, V gene, D gene, J gene, CDR3 DNA, CDR3 protein. D genes are given only for firm matches. Clone size is shown for a subset of rows, as once, few, many or a class of expanded clone.

many	TRBV28	TRBD1	TRBJ2-5	TGTGCCAGCATCCCCAGGGGACAGGGGGGAGAGACCCAGTACTTC	CASIPRGQGGETQYF
-	TRBV10-3	TRBD2	TRBJ2-7	TGTGCCACCGCGGGGACTAGCGGGAGAGGGGCCTACGAGCAGTACTTC	CATAGTSGRGAYEQYF
many	TRBV6-5	TRBD1	TRBJ2-5	TGTGCCAGCAGCTCCGGACAGGGGGGGACCCAGTACTTC	CASSSGQGGTQYF
-	TRBV11-1	-	TRBJ1-1	TGTGCCAGCAGCTTAGGGCAGGCGTTCTCTGAAGCTTTCTTT	CASSLGQAFSEAFF
many	TRBV12-3/TRBV12-4	TRBD1	TRBJ2-5	TGTGCCAGCAGGTCCGGGACAGGGAGGGAGACCCAGTACTTC	CASRSGTGRETQYF
many	TRBV7-9	-	TRBJ1-1	TGTGCCAGCAGCTTAGAGTCCGGGGCTGGCACTGAAGCTTTCTTT	CASSLESGAGTEAFF
many	TRBV19	-	TRBJ1-2	TGTGCCAGTTTCCCCAGTGCCGGCTATGGCTACACCTTC	CASFPSAGYGYTF
-	TRBV7-2	-	TRBJ1-1	TGTGCCAGCAGCTTTGGACTGAACACTGAAGCTTGCTTT	CASSFGLNTEACF
many	TRBV13	TRBD1	TRBJ2-7	TGTGCCAGCAGCATCCGGGACAGGGGACAGTCCGAGCAGTACTTC	CASSIRDRGQSEQYF
many	TRBV2	-	TRBJ1-6	TGTGCCAGCAGTCAAGCCCGGGAAGCACCCCTCCACTTT	CASSQAREAPLHF
many	TRBV7-6	TRBD1	TRBJ2-5	TGTGCCAGCAGCGTATGGGTCAACAGGGGGGAGACCCAGTACTTC	CASSVWVNRGETQYF
many	TRBV6-2/TRBV6-3	TRBD1	TRBJ2-4	TGTGCCAGCAGACACGAAAGACGGGGACAGCACAAAAACATTCAGTACTTC	CASRHERRGQHKNIQYF
many	TRBV28	-	TRBJ1-3	TGTGCCAGCAGTCTGACATATTCGAGCTCTGGAGACACCATATATTTT	CASSLTYSSSGDTIYF
-	TRBV6-5	TRBD2	TRBJ2-7	TGTGCCAGCTCTTACGGGGGGGCCGTACACGAGCAGTACTTC	CASSYGGAVHEQYF
many	TRBV28	-	TRBJ2-7	TGTGCCAGCAGTCCCCTGCGGAACGAGCAGTACTTC	CASSPLRNEQYF